The 26 T cell receptor beta chains given below trace back to one sample, sequenced in a study of shared clonotypes between healthy human individuals. Method: immunoSEQ multiplex PCR; TCRdb's copy keeps in-frame clones and lacks some. This repertoire shows around 2.5 million clones, approximately 94% found once; its top ten account for about 0.38%. The sequenced sample consisted of naive CD4+ T cells from PBMCs. Subset indicated: CD45RA+ positively selected. The source of these receptors is a man younger than 35 in good health. Some clones in this sample may be carry-over from other donors' samples.

Concerning this clone itself: This sample includes further DNA sequences coding for the same CDR3. The chain joins TRBV5-1 to TRBJ2-7; TRBD1 matches 10 bases. CDR3 length: 14 residues. The germline gives CDR1 SGHRS, CDR2 YFSETQ. V gave up 5 bases and J gave up 5 bases; unmatched junction bases: 7. Here the CDR3 reads CASSSAGTGDEQYF. The CDR3 DNA reads as TGCGCCAGCAGTTCCGCCGGGACAGGGGACGAGCAGTACTTC. Supplemented by reference TRBV5-1 and TRBJ2-7, the full variable domain reads KAGVTQTPRYLIKTRGQQVTLSCSPISGHRSVSWYQQTPGQGLQFLFEYFSETQRNKGNFPGRFSGRQFSNSRSEMNVSTLELGDSALYLCASSSAGTGDEQYFGPGTRLTVT.

As concerns this clone: This specimen includes other DNA sequences encoding the same CDR3. The genes are TRBV28 and TRBJ2-7; tentative D call: TRBD1 (6 bases). The germline V gene encodes CDR1 MDHEN and CDR2 SYDVKM. This CDR3 region has 14 residues. V lost 6 bases, J lost 3 bases, and 15 bases lay in between. The CDR3: CASSPPGTLYEQYF. The CDR3 DNA reads TGTGCCAGCAGCCCCCCTGGGACACTCTACGAGCAGTACTTC.

For this clone: Other DNA sequences in this sample translate to the same CDR3. The J gene is TRBJ1-1, the V gene TRBV28; D uncertain. CDR1 is MDHEN, CDR2 SYDVKM, per germline. The V end lost 6 bases, the J end lost 1 base, and 9 bases lay between the germline ends. The CDR3 loop spans 13 amino acids. CDR3 amino acids: CASSPPGNTEAFF. DNA for the CDR3: TGTGCCAGCAGCCCCCCAGGGAACACTGAAGCTTTCTTT.

V usage is TRBV28 and J usage is TRBJ1-2; the D is unclear. The ends were cut back, 7 bases at V and 6 bases at J, with 12 bases in the middle. Germline V lookup: CDR1 MDHEN, CDR2 SYDVKM. This CDR3 spans 12 amino acids. The DNA of the CDR3 is TGTGCCAGCACCTCGCCCCTGCATGGCTACACCTTC. The encoded protein is CASTSPLHGYTF.

V and J are TRBV9 and TRBJ1-4; 7 bases are shared with TRBD1. CDR3 length equals 15 residues. Germline-derived CDR1 and CDR2 are SGDLS and YYNGEE. Unmatched junction bases numbered 8, after V lost 4 bases and J lost 5 bases. Written as DNA, the CDR3 is TGTGCCAGCAGCCGACGGACAGGAGGGAATGAAAAACTGTTTTTT. It yields the protein CASSRRTGGNEKLFF.

V usage is TRBV6-6 and J usage is TRBJ2-4, with D uncertain. V lost 2 bases and J lost 8, with 13 bases in between. Per germline, CDR1 MNHNY and CDR2 SVGAGI (reference sequence). The CDR3 totals 14 residues. The CDR3 sequence: CASSYGVGLDIQYF. The CDR3 DNA reads as TGTGCCAGCAGTTACGGAGTGGGATTGGACATTCAGTACTTC.

This sequence joins TRBV5-6 and TRBJ1-2; possibly TRBD1 for D (5 bases). The CDR3 runs 13 residues. CDR1 SGHDT and CDR2 YYEEEE come from the germline V gene. V was clipped by 4 bases and J by 5 bases, with 12 bases between them. The CDR3 region has the DNA TGTGCCAGCAGCCGGGCGGGGGGATATGGCTACACCTTC. Translation: CASSRAGGYGYTF.

The chain is built from TRBV30 and TRBJ2-7; no clear D gene. This CDR3 has 13 amino acids. V lost 3 bases to trimming and J lost 6 bases, with 15 bases between them. From germline, CDR1 is GTSNPN and CDR2 SVGIG (reference sequence). The CDR3 here is CAWRPFKVGEQYF. The CDR3 nucleotides read TGTGCCTGGAGGCCTTTTAAGGTCGGCGAGCAGTACTTC.

The V gene is TRBV25-1, the J gene TRBJ2-5, with D tentatively TRBD2 (6 bases). Per germline, CDR1 MGHDK and CDR2 SYGVNS. V lost 2 bases and J 1 base, leaving 17 bases between the germline ends. This CDR3 is 17 amino acids long. CDR3 region: CASSERLALGRQETQYF. In DNA, the CDR3 is TGTGCCAGCAGTGAACGGCTAGCGTTGGGGCGCCAAGAGACCCAGTACTTC.

This rearrangement joins TRBV7-9 to TRBJ1-2; 10 positions agree with TRBD1. This CDR3 comprises 15 residues. V dropped 2 bases and J dropped 6; count of bases not matched to a gene: 6. Germline-derived CDR1 and CDR2 are SEHNR and FQNEAQ (reference sequence). The CDR3: CASSLRRQGADGYTF. CDR3 DNA: TGTGCCAGCAGCTTACGTAGACAGGGGGCGGATGGCTACACCTTC.

This clone was detected only once. The V call is TRBV5-1, the J call TRBJ2-3; D possibly matches TRBD1 or TRBD2 (6 bases each). The ends were cut back, 2 bases at V and 5 bases at J, with 12 bases in the middle. The CDR3 runs 14 residues. Germline loops: CDR1 SGHRS, CDR2 YFSETQ. In DNA form, the CDR3 reads TGCGCCAGCAGCTTTATACAGGGAGGAGATACGCAGTATTTT. Its protein is CASSFIQGGDTQYF.

The genes are TRBV30 and TRBJ2-1; D gene ambiguous. Trimming took 2 bases from V and 0 from J, leaving 17 bases between them. The CDR3 sequence is 17 residues long. The germline CDR1 and CDR2 sequences are GTSNPN and SVGIG (reference sequence). The CDR3 loop reads CAWSTRRDSNSYNEQFF. As DNA, the CDR3 is TGTGCCTGGAGTACCCGGAGAGACTCGAACTCCTACAATGAGCAGTTCTTC. The full variable domain, rest sourced from reference TRBV30 and TRBJ2-1, is SQTIHQWPATLVQPVGSPLSLECTVEGTSNPNLYWYRQAAGRGLQLLFYSVGIGQISSEVPQNLSASRPQDRQFILSSKKLLLSDSGFYLCAWSTRRDSNSYNEQFFGPGTRLTVL.

The chain has TRBV25-1 and TRBJ1-6; TRBD1 matches at 7 bases. V dropped 1 base and J dropped 6; count of bases not matched to a gene: 6. This CDR3 contains 16 residues. CDR1 and CDR2 (germline): MGHDK, SYGVNS. CDR3 coding DNA: TGTGCCAGCAGTGAATTAAAGGGGGCAATTAATTCACCCCTCCACTTT. Translation gives CASSELKGAINSPLHF.

As to this clone: The same CDR3 can be traced to other DNA sequences in this sample. The chain links TRBV6-5 to TRBJ2-5; possible D gene TRBD1, 5 bases. The V and J ends lost 6 bases and 0 bases respectively, with 5 bases between them. The germline V gene has CDR1 MNHEY and CDR2 SVGAGI. CDR3 length: 12 residues. CDR3 DNA: TGTGCCAGCAGAGGGGACCAAGAGACCCAGTACTTC. Translated, it gives CASRGDQETQYF.

The chain joins TRBV5-1 to TRBJ2-7; no definite D call. This CDR3 is 13 amino acids long. CDR1 is SGHRS, CDR2 YFSETQ, per germline. V was pared by 0 bases and J by 1 base, with 5 bases between. CDR3 DNA sequence: TGCGCCAGCAGCTTGGCCCAGTCCTACGAGCAGTACTTC. This translates into CASSLAQSYEQYF.

The chain combines TRBV11-2 with TRBJ2-1, with 14 bases that match TRBD2. V dropped 5 bases and J dropped 10; count of bases not matched to a gene: 16. The CDR3 has 18 amino acids. Germline CDR1 is SGHAT and CDR2 is FQNNGV. In DNA form, the CDR3 reads TGTGCCAGCAGCCCCCGAGGGGCAGGACTAGCGGGGGGATCCGAGCAGTTCTTC. Translated, it gives CASSPRGAGLAGGSEQFF.

CDR3 in DNA: TGTGCCAGCAGCCCAAGGGGAGTCACTAATGAAAAACTGTTTTTT. Translating it yields CASSPRGVTNEKLFF. The chain has TRBV11-2 and TRBJ1-4, with a weak D call TRBD1 (5 bases). In germline, CDR1 is SGHAT, CDR2 FQNNGV. The length of the CDR3 is 15 residues. V gave up 5 bases and J gave up 2 bases, with 12 bases separating them.

The chain carries TRBV5-1 and TRBJ2-4; D remains unclear. The CDR3 is made up of 12 amino acids. Trimming removed 4 bases at V and 5 bases at J, with 7 bases between. Germline lookup yields CDR1 SGHRS and CDR2 YFSETQ. The CDR3 region has the DNA TGCGCCAGCAGCGAAAGAGAAAACATTCAGTACTTC. It encodes CASSERENIQYF.

Regarding this clone: An end of the junction does not agree with germline; a read error may underlie this. The chain employs TRBV7-2 and TRBJ2-3, with 10 bases aligning to TRBD2. The germline gives CDR1 SGHTA, CDR2 FQGNSA. There are 13 residues in the CDR3. The CDR3 coding sequence is TGTGCCAGCTCCCGACCCGGCCTAGCGGGAGTCCATTTT. Translated, it gives CASSRPGLAGVHF.

The CDR3 reads CASRHIGTASNQPQHF. DNA for the CDR3: TGTGCCAGCAGGCACATTGGGACAGCTAGCAATCAGCCCCAGCATTTT. The genes are TRBV28 and TRBJ1-5; 7 positions match TRBD1. V was pared by 6 bases and J by 0 bases, with 8 bases of the junction left unmatched. This CDR3 contains 16 residues. CDR1 is MDHEN, CDR2 SYDVKM, per germline.

This chain links TRBV7-8 with TRBJ1-1, with D unresolved. Per germline, CDR1 SGHVS and CDR2 FQNEAQ. V lost 3 bases and J 1 base, leaving 12 bases between the germline ends. The CDR3 runs to 15 residues. CDR3 nucleotide sequence: TGTGCCAGCAGCTTTCTGCCCGGGCGGAACACTGAAGCTTTCTTT. It encodes CASSFLPGRNTEAFF.

This sequence joins TRBV27 and TRBJ1-4; D is perhaps TRBD1 (6 bases). CDR3 length equals 20 residues. The germline V gene encodes CDR1 MNHEY and CDR2 SMNVEV (reference sequence). Trimming left V 2 bases short and J 0 bases short, with 22 bases between. The CDR3 reads CASSLRTRGWLDATNEKLFF. DNA for the CDR3: TGTGCCAGCAGTTTACGGACCAGGGGATGGTTGGATGCAACTAATGAAAAACTGTTTTTT. Full variable domain (outside the CDR3, taken from reference TRBV27 and TRBJ1-4): EAQVTQNPRYLITVTGKKLTVTCSQNMNHEYMSWYRQDPGLGLRQIYYSMNVEVTDKGDVPEGYKVSRKEKRNFPLILESPSPNQTSLYFCASSLRTRGWLDATNEKLFFGSGTQLSVL.

The chain uses TRBV4-2 and TRBJ2-1, with 8 bases aligning to TRBD2. V was clipped by 3 bases and J by 9 bases; unmatched bases: 7. This CDR3 contains 14 residues. From germline, CDR1 is LGHNA and CDR2 YNFKEQ. The CDR3: CASSHDTREGEQFF. CDR3 coding DNA: TGTGCCAGCAGCCACGACACCCGGGAGGGTGAGCAGTTCTTC.

J is TRBJ2-7 and V is TRBV10-3; 8 bases line up with TRBD1. This CDR3 spans 19 amino acids. The junction had 24 bases not matched to a gene; V was cut back by 8 bases and J by 3 bases. CDR1 is ENHRY and CDR2 is SYGVKD in the germline V gene. Here the CDR3 reads CAIVSRFLARGQVDYEQYF. The CDR3 DNA reads as TGTGCCATCGTGTCCCGATTCCTGGCCAGGGGGCAAGTTGACTACGAGCAGTACTTC.

On this clone itself: At the DNA level, this CDR3 is encoded by other sequences in the same sample as well. V and J are TRBV6-5 and TRBJ2-1; 7 nucleotides agree with TRBD1. Per the germline V gene, CDR1 is MNHEY and CDR2 is SVGAGI. The CDR3 has 15 amino acids. The V and J ends lost 6 bases and 0 bases, in that order; junction bases with no gene match: 5. CDR3 DNA: TGTGCCAGCAGGAGACAGGGAAGCTCCTACAATGAGCAGTTCTTC. It translates to CASRRQGSSYNEQFF.

The rearrangement joins TRBV2 to TRBJ1-6, with D tentatively TRBD1 (5 bases). Germline values: CDR1 SNHLY, CDR2 FYNNEI. This CDR3 has 13 residues. V lost 10 bases, J lost 7 bases, and 14 bases lay in between. CDR3 sequence reads: CATRSGGNSPLHF. In DNA form, the CDR3 reads TGTGCCACCCGGAGTGGGGGGAATTCACCCCTCCACTTT. Filled out from reference TRBV2 and TRBJ1-6, the complete variable domain reads EPEVTQTPSHQVTQMGQEVILRCVPISNHLYFYWYRQILGQKVEFLVSFYNNEISEKSEIFDDQFSVERPDGSNFTLKIRSTKLEDSAMYFCATRSGGNSPLHFGNGTRLTVT.